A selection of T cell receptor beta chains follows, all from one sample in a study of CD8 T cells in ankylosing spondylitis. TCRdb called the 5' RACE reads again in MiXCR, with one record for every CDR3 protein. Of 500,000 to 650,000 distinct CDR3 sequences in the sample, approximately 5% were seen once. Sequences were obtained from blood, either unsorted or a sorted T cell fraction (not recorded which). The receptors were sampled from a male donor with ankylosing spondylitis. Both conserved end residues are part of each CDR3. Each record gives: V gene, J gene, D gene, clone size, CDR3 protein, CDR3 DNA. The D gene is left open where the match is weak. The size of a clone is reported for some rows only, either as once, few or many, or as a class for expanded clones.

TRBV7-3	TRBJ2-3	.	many	CASSLTWDSDTQYF	TGTGCCAGCAGCTTAACGTGGGACTCAGATACGCAGTATTTT
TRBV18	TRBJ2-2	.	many	CASSNGTYTGELFF	TGTGCCAGCTCCAACGGCACTTACACCGGGGAGCTGTTTTTT
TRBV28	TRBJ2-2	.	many	CASSYPTPGQGKPNTGELFF	TGTGCCAGCAGTTACCCCACCCCCGGTCAGGGGAAGCCGAACACCGGGGAGCTGTTTTTT
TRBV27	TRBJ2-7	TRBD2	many	CASRTSSGYEQYF	TGTGCCAGCAGGACTAGCTCAGGCTACGAGCAGTACTTC
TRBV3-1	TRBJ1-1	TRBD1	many	CASSQADRANTEAFF	TGTGCCAGCAGCCAAGCGGACAGGGCGAACACTGAAGCTTTCTTT
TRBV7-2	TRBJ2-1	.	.	CASSLRFKPSGEQFF	TGTGCCAGCAGCTTAAGGTTCAAGCCCTCGGGTGAGCAGTTCTTC
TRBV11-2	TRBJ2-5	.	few	CASSLLSPSPSGPRETQYF	TGTGCCAGCAGCTTACTTTCCCCGTCGCCGAGCGGCCCTCGGGAGACCCAGTACTTC
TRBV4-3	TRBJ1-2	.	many	CASSQEAAGDGYTF	TGCGCCAGCAGCCAAGAGGCCGCGGGGGATGGCTACACCTTC
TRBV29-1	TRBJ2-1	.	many	CSLSPLGTGSLSSYNEQFF	TGCAGTCTTTCCCCTCTAGGAACGGGCAGTCTTAGCTCCTACAATGAGCAGTTCTTC
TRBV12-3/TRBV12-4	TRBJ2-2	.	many	CASSRGAGTGELFF	TGTGCCAGCAGTCGGGGGGCCGGAACCGGGGAGCTGTTTTTT
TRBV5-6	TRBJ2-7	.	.	CASSPPGTDLYEQYF	TGTGCCAGCAGCCCCCCAGGGACGGACCTCTACGAGCAGTACTTC
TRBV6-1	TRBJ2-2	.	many	CAVWRGGTGELFF	TGTGCCGTCTGGCGAGGGGGGACCGGGGAGCTGTTTTTT
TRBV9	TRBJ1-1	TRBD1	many	CASSVVGQGNTEAFF	TGTGCCAGCAGCGTAGTGGGACAGGGAAACACTGAAGCTTTCTTT
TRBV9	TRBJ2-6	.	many	CASSVWPGGANVLTF	TGTGCCAGCAGCGTTTGGCCGGGCGGGGCCAACGTCCTGACTTTC
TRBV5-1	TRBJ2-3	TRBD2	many	CASSFFVSPRSGSVTDTQYF	TGCGCCAGCAGCTTCTTTGTATCCCCCAGAAGCGGGAGCGTGACAGATACGCAGTATTTT
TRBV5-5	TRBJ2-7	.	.	CASSTGAFYEQYF	TGTGCCAGCAGCACCGGGGCCTTTTACGAGCAGTACTTC
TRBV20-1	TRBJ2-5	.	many	CSAPLQETQYF	TGCAGTGCTCCCCTCCAAGAGACCCAGTACTTC
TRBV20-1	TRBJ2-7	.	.	CSAPRGRGGSYEQYF	TGCAGTGCCCCGCGCGGGAGAGGGGGCTCCTACGAGCAGTACTTC
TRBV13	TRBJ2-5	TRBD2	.	CASSLEGAAGEETQYF	TGTGCCAGCAGCTTAGAGGGTGCAGCGGGAGAAGAGACCCAGTACTTC
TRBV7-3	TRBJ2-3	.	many	CASSLGSHRGTDTQYF	TGTGCCAGCAGCTTAGGTTCTCACCGTGGGACAGATACGCAGTATTTT
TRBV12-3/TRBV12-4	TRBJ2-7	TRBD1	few	CASSQNRQGGEQYF	TGTGCCAGCAGTCAGAACAGACAGGGTGGCGAGCAGTACTTC
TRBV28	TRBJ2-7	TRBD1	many	CASSLLGQLYEQYF	TGTGCCAGCAGTTTACTGGGACAGCTTTACGAGCAGTACTTC
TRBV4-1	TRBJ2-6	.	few	CASSKRTVLDSGANVLTF	TGCGCCAGCAGTAAAAGGACTGTCCTGGACTCTGGGGCCAACGTCCTGACTTTC
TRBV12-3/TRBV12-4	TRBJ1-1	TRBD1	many	CASSLGGGAYTEAFF	TGTGCCAGCAGCTTAGGAGGGGGCGCATACACTGAAGCTTTCTTT
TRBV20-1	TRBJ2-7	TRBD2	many	CSASGPGLADYYEQYF	TGCAGTGCTAGCGGACCGGGACTAGCGGACTACTACGAGCAGTACTTC
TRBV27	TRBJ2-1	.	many	CASSLSAYSYNEQFF	TGTGCCAGCAGTCTAAGCGCGTACTCCTACAATGAGCAGTTCTTC
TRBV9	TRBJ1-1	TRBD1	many	CASTRGQNTEAFF	TGTGCCAGCACCAGGGGGCAGAACACTGAAGCTTTCTTT
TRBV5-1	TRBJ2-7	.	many	CASSRRTVAYEQYF	TGCGCCAGCAGCAGGCGGACAGTCGCCTACGAGCAGTACTTC
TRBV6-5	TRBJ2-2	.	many	CASSSAHRTPRAGELFF	TGTGCCAGCAGTTCGGCCCACAGGACACCCAGGGCCGGGGAGCTGTTTTTT
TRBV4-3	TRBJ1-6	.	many	CASSQVPNSPLHF	TGCGCCAGCAGCCAAGTACCGAATTCACCCCTCCACTTT
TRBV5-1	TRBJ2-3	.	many	CASSLTTDTQYF	TGCGCCAGCAGCTTGACCACAGATACGCAGTATTTT
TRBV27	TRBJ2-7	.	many	CASSTSGLVPYEQYF	.
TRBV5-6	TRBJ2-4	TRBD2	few	CASSHGTSVADEGF	TGTGCCAGCAGCCACGGGACTAGTGTTGCCGACGAGGGCTTC
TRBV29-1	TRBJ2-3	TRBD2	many	CSVGASGSTDTQYF	TGCAGCGTTGGGGCTAGCGGGAGTACAGATACGCAGTATTTT
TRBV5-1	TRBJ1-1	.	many	CASREQGNTEAFF	TGCGCCAGCAGGGAACAGGGGAACACTGAAGCTTTCTTT
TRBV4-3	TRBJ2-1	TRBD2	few	CASSQYWGTSGNYIEQFF	TGCGCCAGCAGCCAATATTGGGGGACTAGCGGAAACTACATTGAGCAGTTCTTC
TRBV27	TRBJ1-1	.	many	CASSLSTWSTEAFF	TGTGCCAGCAGTTTATCTACATGGAGCACTGAAGCTTTCTTT
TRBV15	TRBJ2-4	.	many	CATSSDPNRPKNIQYF	TGTGCCACCAGCAGCGATCCCAACAGACCCAAAAACATTCAGTACTTC
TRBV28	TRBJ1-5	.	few	CASSLIRANQPQHF	TGTGCCAGCAGTTTGATAAGGGCCAATCAGCCCCAGCATTTT
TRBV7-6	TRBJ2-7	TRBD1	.	CASSTGTGSYSYEQYF	TGTGCCAGCAGCACGGGGACAGGTTCGTACTCCTACGAGCAGTACTTC
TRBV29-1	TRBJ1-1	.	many	CSVGSRKILNTEAFF	TGCAGCGTTGGTTCGCGCAAAATTCTGAACACTGAAGCTTTCTTT
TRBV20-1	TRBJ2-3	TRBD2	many	CSAQWRGADTQYF	TGCAGTGCTCAGTGGCGGGGGGCAGATACGCAGTATTTT
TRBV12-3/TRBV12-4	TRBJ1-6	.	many	CASSTSSYNSPLHF	TGTGCCAGCAGTACTAGCTCCTATAATTCACCCCTCCACTTT
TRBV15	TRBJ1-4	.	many	CATSRDGTLGKLFF	TGTGCCACCAGCAGAGACGGGACGCTTGGAAAACTGTTTTTT
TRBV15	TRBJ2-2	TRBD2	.	CATSRDLAGGTGELFF	TGTGCCACCAGCAGAGACCTAGCGGGAGGCACCGGGGAGCTGTTTTTT
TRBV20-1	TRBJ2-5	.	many	CSARGEVETQYF	TGCAGTGCTAGGGGGGAGGTAGAGACCCAGTACTTC
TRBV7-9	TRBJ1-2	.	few	CASSRPTGPDFYTF	TGTGCCAGCAGCCGACCCACCGGGCCCGATTTCTACACCTTC
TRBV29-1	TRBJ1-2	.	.	CSVDRDMDGYTF	TGCAGCGTTGACAGGGATATGGATGGCTACACCTTC
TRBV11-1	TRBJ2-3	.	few	CASLGGSTDTQYF	TGTGCCAGCCTCGGGGGTAGCACAGATACGCAGTATTTT
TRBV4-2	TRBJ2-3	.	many	CASSQDRRTTDTQYF	TGTGCCAGCAGCCAAGATAGGAGAACGACAGATACGCAGTATTTT
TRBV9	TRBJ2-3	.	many	CASSVVEADTQYF	TGTGCCAGCAGCGTAGTCGAGGCAGATACGCAGTATTTT
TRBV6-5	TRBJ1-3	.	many	CASSYSSDSFSGNTIYF	TGTGCCAGCAGTTACTCCAGTGACAGTTTCTCTGGAAACACCATATATTTT
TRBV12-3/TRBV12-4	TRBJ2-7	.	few	CASTLGGPSREQYF	TGTGCCAGCACCTTGGGGGGACCTAGCCGCGAGCAGTACTTC
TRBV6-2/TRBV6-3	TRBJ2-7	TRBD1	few	CASSRTGLPYEQYF	TGTGCCAGCAGTCGGACAGGGCTACCCTACGAGCAGTACTTC
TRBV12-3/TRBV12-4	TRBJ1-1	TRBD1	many	CASSDRARDTEAFF	TGTGCCAGCAGTGACAGGGCGAGGGACACTGAAGCTTTCTTT
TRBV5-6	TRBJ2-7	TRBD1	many	CASSPSPGTAIEQYF	TGTGCCAGCAGCCCGTCACCCGGGACAGCGATCGAGCAGTACTTC
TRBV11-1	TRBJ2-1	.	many	CASSFRPGRGSYNEQFF	TGTGCCAGCAGCTTTCGTCCAGGGAGAGGCTCCTACAATGAGCAGTTCTTC
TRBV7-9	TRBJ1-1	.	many	CAGLMNTEAFF	TGTGCCGGACTTATGAACACTGAAGCTTTCTTT
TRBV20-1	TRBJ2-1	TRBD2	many	CSATLLAREPYNEQFF	TGCAGTGCAACCCTTCTGGCGCGGGAGCCCTACAATGAGCAGTTCTTC
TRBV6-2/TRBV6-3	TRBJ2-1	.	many	CASDEGGTYNEQFF	TGTGCCAGCGACGAAGGGGGGACCTACAATGAGCAGTTCTTC